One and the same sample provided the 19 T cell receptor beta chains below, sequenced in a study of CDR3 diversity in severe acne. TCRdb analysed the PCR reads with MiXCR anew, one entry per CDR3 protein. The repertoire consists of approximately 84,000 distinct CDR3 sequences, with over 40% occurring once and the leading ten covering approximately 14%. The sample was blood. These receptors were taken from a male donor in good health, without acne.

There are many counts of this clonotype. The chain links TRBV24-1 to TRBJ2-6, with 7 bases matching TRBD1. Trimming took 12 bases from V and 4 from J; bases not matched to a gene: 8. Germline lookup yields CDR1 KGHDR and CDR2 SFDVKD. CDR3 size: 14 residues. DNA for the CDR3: TGTGCCGTCCTAAGGGGGCGCGGGGCCAACGTCCTGACTTTC. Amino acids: CAVLRGRGANVLTF.

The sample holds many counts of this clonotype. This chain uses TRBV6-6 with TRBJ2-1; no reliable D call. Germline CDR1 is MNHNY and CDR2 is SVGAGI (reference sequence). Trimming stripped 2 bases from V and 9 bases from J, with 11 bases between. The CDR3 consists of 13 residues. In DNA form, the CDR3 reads TGTGCCAGCAGTTACGAGCTAGGCAGTGAGCAGTTCTTC. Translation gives CASSYELGSEQFF.

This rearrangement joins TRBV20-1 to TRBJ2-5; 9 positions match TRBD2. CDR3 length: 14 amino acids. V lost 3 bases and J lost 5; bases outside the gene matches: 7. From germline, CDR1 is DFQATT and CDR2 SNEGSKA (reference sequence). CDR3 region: CSASLPSGTETQYF. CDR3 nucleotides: TGCAGTGCTAGTTTACCTAGCGGGACGGAGACCCAGTACTTC.

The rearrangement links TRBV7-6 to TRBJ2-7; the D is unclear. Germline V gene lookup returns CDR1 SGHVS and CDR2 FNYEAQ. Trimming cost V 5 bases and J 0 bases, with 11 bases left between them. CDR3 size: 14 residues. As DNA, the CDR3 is TGTGCCAGCAGCCTGTTGGGGTCCTCCTACGAGCAGTACTTC. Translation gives CASSLLGSSYEQYF.

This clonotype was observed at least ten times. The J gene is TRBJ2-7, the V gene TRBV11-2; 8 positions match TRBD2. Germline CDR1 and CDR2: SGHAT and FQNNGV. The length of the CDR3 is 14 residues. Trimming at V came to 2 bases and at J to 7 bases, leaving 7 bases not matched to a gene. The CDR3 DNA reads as TGTGCCAGCAGCTTATTTGCGGGAGGAGGGGAGCAGTACTTC. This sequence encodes CASSLFAGGGEQYF.

The CDR3 DNA reads TGCGCCAGCAGCCAACCGACAGGGTACTATGGCTACACCTTC. Amino acids: CASSQPTGYYGYTF. The V call is TRBV4-1, the J call TRBJ1-2, with 7 bases identical to TRBD1. In germline, CDR1 is MGHRA, CDR2 YSYEKL. This CDR3 region has 14 residues. V trimming: 2 bases; J trimming: 3 bases; junction bases outside the gene matches: 3.

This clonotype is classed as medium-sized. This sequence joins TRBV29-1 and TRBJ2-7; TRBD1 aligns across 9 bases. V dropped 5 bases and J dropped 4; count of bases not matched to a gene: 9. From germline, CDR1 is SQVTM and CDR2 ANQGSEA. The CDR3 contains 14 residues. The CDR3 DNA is TGCAGCGTTCCTACCGGGACAGGGCTTTACGAGCAGTACTTC. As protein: CSVPTGTGLYEQYF.

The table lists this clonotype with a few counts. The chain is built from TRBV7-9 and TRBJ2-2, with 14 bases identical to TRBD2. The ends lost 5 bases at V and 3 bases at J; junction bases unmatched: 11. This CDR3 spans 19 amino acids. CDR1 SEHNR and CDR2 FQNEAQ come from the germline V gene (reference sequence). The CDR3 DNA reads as TGTGCCAGCAGCAAGGGACTAGCGGGAGAATGGGAGTACACCGGGGAGCTGTTTTTT. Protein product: CASSKGLAGEWEYTGELFF.

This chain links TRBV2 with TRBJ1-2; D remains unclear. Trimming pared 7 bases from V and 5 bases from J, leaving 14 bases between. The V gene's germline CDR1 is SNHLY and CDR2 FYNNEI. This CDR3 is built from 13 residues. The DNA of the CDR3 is TGTGCCAGCACCCAATCACCGGGGTATGGCTACACCTTC. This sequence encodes CASTQSPGYGYTF.

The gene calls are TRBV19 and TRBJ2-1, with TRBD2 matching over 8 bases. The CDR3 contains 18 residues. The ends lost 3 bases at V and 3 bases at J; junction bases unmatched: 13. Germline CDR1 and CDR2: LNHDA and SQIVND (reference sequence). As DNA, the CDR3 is TGTGCCAGTAGTATCCCCGGACAGCGGGAGATTGGCTACAATGAGCAGTTCTTC. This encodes CASSIPGQREIGYNEQFF.

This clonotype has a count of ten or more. CDR3 in DNA: TGCAGTGCGACACGCTATGGCTACACCTTC. Translation: CSATRYGYTF. V and J are TRBV20-1 and TRBJ1-2; no definite D call. Germline V gene data show CDR1 as DFQATT and CDR2 as SNEGSKA (reference sequence). The CDR3 is 10 amino acids. The ends were cut back, 6 bases at V and 4 bases at J, with 6 bases in the middle.

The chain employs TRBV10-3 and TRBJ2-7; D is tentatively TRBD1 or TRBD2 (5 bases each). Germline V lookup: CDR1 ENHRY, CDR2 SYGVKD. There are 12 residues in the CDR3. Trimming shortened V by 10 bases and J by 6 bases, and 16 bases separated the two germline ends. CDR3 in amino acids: CANQGEGCEQYF. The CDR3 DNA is TGTGCCAACCAGGGAGAAGGCTGCGAGCAGTACTTC.

The CDR3 protein is CASRPGTGPWETQYF. CDR3 bases: TGTGCCAGCAGACCTGGGACAGGGCCATGGGAGACCCAGTACTTC. The J gene is TRBJ2-5, the V gene TRBV6-5, with 9 bases lining up with TRBD1. The trim removed 6 bases at V and 5 bases at J, leaving 10 bases unmatched. This CDR3 is 15 amino acids long. Germline V gives CDR1 MNHEY, CDR2 SVGAGI.

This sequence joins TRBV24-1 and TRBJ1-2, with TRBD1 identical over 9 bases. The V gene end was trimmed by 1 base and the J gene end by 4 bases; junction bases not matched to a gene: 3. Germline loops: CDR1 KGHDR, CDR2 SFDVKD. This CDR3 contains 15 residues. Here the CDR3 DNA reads TGTGCCACCAGTGATTTCCCGGACAGGGGCTATGGCTACACCTTC. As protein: CATSDFPDRGYGYTF.

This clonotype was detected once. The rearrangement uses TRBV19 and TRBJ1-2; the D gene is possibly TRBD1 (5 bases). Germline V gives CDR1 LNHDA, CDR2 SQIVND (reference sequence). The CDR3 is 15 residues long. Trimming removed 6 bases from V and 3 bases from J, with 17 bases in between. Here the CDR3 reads CASRRVRQGDYGYTF. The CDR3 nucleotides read TGTGCCAGTAGGCGAGTAAGGCAGGGTGACTATGGCTACACCTTC.

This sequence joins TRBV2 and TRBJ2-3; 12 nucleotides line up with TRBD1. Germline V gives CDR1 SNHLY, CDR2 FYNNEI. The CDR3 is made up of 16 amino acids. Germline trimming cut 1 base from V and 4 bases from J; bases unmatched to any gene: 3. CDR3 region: CASSEGGTGGPDTQYF. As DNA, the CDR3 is TGTGCCAGCAGTGAAGGGGGGACAGGGGGCCCAGATACGCAGTATTTT.

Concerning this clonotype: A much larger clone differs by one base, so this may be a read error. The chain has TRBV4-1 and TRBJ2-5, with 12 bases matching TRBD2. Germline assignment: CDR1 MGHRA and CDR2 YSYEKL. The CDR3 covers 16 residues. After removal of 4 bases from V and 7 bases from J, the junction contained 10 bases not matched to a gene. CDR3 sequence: CASSPPSGGDQRTQYF. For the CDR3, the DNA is TGCGCCAGCAGCCCCCCTAGCGGGGGGGACCAAAGGACCCAGTACTTC.

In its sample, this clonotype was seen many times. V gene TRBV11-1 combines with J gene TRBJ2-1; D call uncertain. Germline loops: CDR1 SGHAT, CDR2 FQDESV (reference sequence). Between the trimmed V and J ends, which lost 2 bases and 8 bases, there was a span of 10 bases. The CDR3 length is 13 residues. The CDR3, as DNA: TGTGCCAGCAGCTTACAGGTATTATATGAGCAGTTCTTC. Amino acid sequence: CASSLQVLYEQFF.

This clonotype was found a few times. CDR3 sequence (DNA): TGTGCCAGCTCAAATAGCGAGAACACTGAAGCTTTCTTT. Translating it yields CASSNSENTEAFF. V is TRBV18 and J is TRBJ1-1; no firm D call. The CDR3 is 13 amino acids. V gave up 5 bases and J gave up 1 base, with 8 bases separating them. CDR1 KGHSH and CDR2 LQKENI come from the germline V gene.